The next 32 T cell receptor beta chains were all read from a single sample in a study of blood T cell repertoires in COVID-19. TCRdb keeps only in-frame clones here, not all; method: immunoSEQ multiplex PCR. The data show about 160,000 clones, around 82% seen once. Sequencing was done on a sample of peripheral blood. The origin of the receptors is a woman aged 40 to 49 with COVID-19, enrolled during active disease.

The chain links TRBV6-5 to TRBJ2-2; D unclear. Trimming removed 1 base at V and 6 bases at J, with 12 bases between. The CDR3 contains 15 residues. Germline V gene lookup returns CDR1 MNHEY and CDR2 SVGAGI. The CDR3 sequence is CASSYLAVPSGELFF. CDR3 in DNA: TGTGCCAGCAGTTACTTGGCAGTCCCGTCCGGGGAGCTGTTTTTT.

The sample holds many counts of this clone. The rearrangement joins TRBV11-2 to TRBJ2-3, with 7 positions matching TRBD1. Unmatched junction bases numbered 8, after V lost 0 bases and J lost 8 bases. The CDR3 covers 15 residues. CDR1 is SGHAT and CDR2 is FQNNGV in the germline V gene. CDR3 in amino acids: CASSLDLGQLVTQYF. Written as DNA, the CDR3 is TGTGCCAGCAGCTTAGATCTGGGACAGCTGGTTACGCAGTATTTT. The entire variable domain, with the rest obtained from reference TRBV11-2 and TRBJ2-3, is as follows: EAGVAQSPRYKIIEKRQSVAFWCNPISGHATLYWYQQILGQGPKLLIQFQNNGVVDDSQLPKDRFSAERLKGVDSTLKIQPAKLEDSAVYLCASSLDLGQLVTQYFGPGTRLTVL.

This chain connects TRBV10-3 to TRBJ1-2; TRBD1 matches at 7 bases. Germline trimming cut 5 bases from V and 0 bases from J; bases unmatched to any gene: 9. In germline, CDR1 is ENHRY, CDR2 SYGVKD. This CDR3 spans 16 amino acids. This CDR3 is CAISSGQVDTNYGYTF. CDR3 nucleotides: TGTGCCATCAGTAGCGGACAGGTAGATACTAACTATGGCTACACCTTC.

The chain has TRBV27 and TRBJ1-1; possibly TRBD1 for D (5 bases). Deletions cut 4 bases from V and 3 bases from J, with 6 bases between. CDR1 is MNHEY and CDR2 is SMNVEV in the germline V gene (reference sequence). CDR3 size: 12 residues. CDR3 nucleotide sequence: TGTGCCAGCAGTTGGGGGGACACTGAAGCTTTCTTT. Its translation: CASSWGDTEAFF.

The chain uses TRBV4-2 and TRBJ2-1; TRBD2 aligns across 9 bases. V lost 1 base and J lost 11; bases outside the gene matches: 15. This CDR3 has 17 residues. CDR1 is LGHNA and CDR2 is YNFKEQ in the germline V gene. The DNA of the CDR3 is TGTGCCAGCAGCCAAGCCAGGGGCGGGACTAGCAAAACCAAGCAGTTCTTC. Protein sequence: CASSQARGGTSKTKQFF.

This chain joins TRBV30 and TRBJ1-1; TRBD1 might be the D (6 bases). Germline CDR1 reads GTSNPN; CDR2 reads SVGIG (reference sequence). This CDR3 spans 15 amino acids. Trimming took off 0 bases at V and 0 bases at J, with 11 bases between the two ends. The CDR3 loop is CAWSVRGGMNTEAFF. As DNA, the CDR3 is TGTGCCTGGAGTGTTCGAGGGGGTATGAACACTGAAGCTTTCTTT.

CDR3 in DNA: TGTGCCAGCAGTCCAGCGGGACTGAGCACAGATACGCAGTATTTT. As protein: CASSPAGLSTDTQYF. V is TRBV27 and J is TRBJ2-3; 7 bases are a match to TRBD2. V shed 5 bases and J 0 bases; nucleotides not matched to a gene: 5. Germline values: CDR1 MNHEY, CDR2 SMNVEV (reference sequence). The CDR3 contains 15 residues.

This clone was observed a handful of times. The J gene is TRBJ2-5, the V gene TRBV20-1, with 15 bases identical to TRBD2. Germline V gives CDR1 DFQATT, CDR2 SNEGSKA (reference sequence). The CDR3 covers 17 residues. J was trimmed by 1 base and V by 3 bases; bases with no gene match: 6. The CDR3 nucleotides read TGCAGTGCTAGTGGTGGGACTAGCGGGAGGACCCAAGAGACCCAGTACTTC. This translates into CSASGGTSGRTQETQYF.

V usage is TRBV7-9 and J usage is TRBJ2-1; D is unresolved. Germline V gene sequence: CDR1 SEHNR, CDR2 FQNEAQ (reference sequence). The CDR3 consists of 11 residues. V lost 5 bases and J 6 bases, leaving 5 bases between the germline ends. CDR3 sequence reads: CASSPFNEQFF. CDR3 DNA: TGTGCCAGCAGCCCTTTCAATGAGCAGTTCTTC.

In its sample, this clone was seen a few times. The rearrangement joins TRBV5-4 to TRBJ1-2; the D gene is possibly TRBD1 (6 bases). V lost 0 bases and J 1 base, leaving 7 bases between the germline ends. Germline V lookup: CDR1 SGHNT, CDR2 YYREEE (reference sequence). CDR3 size: 14 residues. CDR3 protein: CASSLVGGNYGYTF. The CDR3 bases are TGTGCCAGCAGCTTGGTAGGGGGTAACTATGGCTACACCTTC.

This clone was seen a handful of times. The rearrangement links TRBV6-6 to TRBJ1-2, with 10 bases aligning to TRBD1. There are 19 residues in the CDR3. V shed 5 bases, J shed 6 bases, and the junction held 21 bases outside the gene matches. Germline values: CDR1 MNHNY, CDR2 SVGAGI (reference sequence). Written as DNA, the CDR3 is TGTGCCAGCAGTCACACCATGTGGACAGGGGGAGGCATGGAGGATGGCTACACCTTC. Translated: CASSHTMWTGGGMEDGYTF.

Concerning this clone itself: A read error may account for a junction end that differs from germline. The rearrangement uses TRBV7-7 and TRBJ2-5; 7 bases agree with TRBD1. The CDR3 is 16 residues long. The germline CDR1 and CDR2 sequences are SSHAT and FNYEAQ (reference sequence). The CDR3 sequence is CASSRTGAGRQETQYF. CDR3 sequence (DNA): TGTGCTAGCAGCCGAACAGGGGCCGGACGCCAAGAGACCCAGTACTTC.

This chain connects TRBV5-5 to TRBJ1-1; D not certain. Germline CDR1 reads SGHKS; CDR2 reads YYEKEE (reference sequence). This CDR3 region has 14 residues. V was clipped by 5 bases and J by 5 bases, with 16 bases between them. CDR3 in amino acids: CASRKAGSGTEAFF. CDR3 nucleotides: TGTGCCAGCAGAAAGGCGGGGAGTGGGACTGAAGCTTTCTTT.

The chain carries TRBV19 and TRBJ1-5; 9 nucleotides line up with TRBD1. Germline values: CDR1 LNHDA, CDR2 SQIVND (reference sequence). The V gene end was trimmed by 8 bases and the J gene end by 7 bases; junction bases not matched to a gene: 12. This CDR3 is built from 15 residues. CDR3 loop: CASATRTGANQPQHF. Written as DNA, the CDR3 is TGTGCCAGTGCGACCCGGACAGGGGCGAACCAGCCCCAGCATTTT. Full variable domain (rest looked up from reference TRBV19 and TRBJ1-5): DGGITQSPKYLFRKEGQNVTLSCEQNLNHDAMYWYRQDPGQGLRLIYYSQIVNDFQKGDIAEGYSVSREKKESFPLTVTSAQKNPTAFYLCASATRTGANQPQHFGDGTRLSIL.

V is TRBV24-1 and J is TRBJ2-2; TRBD2 matches 9 bases. Trimming at V came to 4 bases and at J to 9 bases, leaving 8 bases not matched to a gene. The germline V gene has CDR1 KGHDR and CDR2 SFDVKD. The length of the CDR3 is 15 residues. CDR3 nucleotide sequence: TGTGCCACCAGTGACTCCGGGACTAGCATAAGGGAGCTGTTTTTT. This gives the protein CATSDSGTSIRELFF.

The chain recombines TRBV19 with TRBJ2-3; D might be TRBD2 (6 bases). The V gene's germline CDR1 is LNHDA and CDR2 SQIVND (reference sequence). Trimming cost V 1 base and J 2 bases, with 16 bases left between them. The CDR3 length is 17 residues. This CDR3 is CASSIGGVGSYTDTQYF. The CDR3 DNA follows: TGTGCCAGTAGTATAGGGGGGGTCGGGAGCTACACAGATACGCAGTATTTT.

J is TRBJ1-1 and V is TRBV27; 7 positions agree with TRBD1. The CDR3 contains 15 residues. After removal of 8 bases from V and 0 bases from J, the junction contained 9 bases not matched to a gene. Germline loops: CDR1 MNHEY, CDR2 SMNVEV (reference sequence). The chain's CDR3 is CASVKTGHMNTEAFF. In DNA form, the CDR3 reads TGTGCCAGCGTCAAGACAGGGCACATGAACACTGAAGCTTTCTTT.

In this sample, this clone turned up once. The chain employs TRBV19 and TRBJ2-7; D call uncertain. The CDR3 totals 13 residues. Germline lookup yields CDR1 LNHDA and CDR2 SQIVND (reference sequence). Trimming pared 2 bases from V and 2 bases from J, leaving 7 bases between. The CDR3 reads CASSIRVAYEQYF. CDR3 DNA sequence: TGTGCCAGTAGTATACGGGTCGCCTACGAGCAGTACTTC.

The CDR3 is CASSMFWQNNEQFF. CDR3 in DNA: TGTGCCAGTAGTATGTTTTGGCAGAACAATGAGCAGTTCTTC. This chain joins TRBV19 and TRBJ2-1; D gene ambiguous. Germline V gene lookup returns CDR1 LNHDA and CDR2 SQIVND (reference sequence). The V end lost 3 bases, the J end lost 5 bases, and 11 bases lay between the germline ends. This CDR3 has 14 amino acids.

The chain uses TRBV19 and TRBJ2-3; D is possibly TRBD2 (5 bases). Germline V gives CDR1 LNHDA, CDR2 SQIVND (reference sequence). Trimming took off 5 bases at V and 0 bases at J, with 12 bases between the two ends. This CDR3 is 15 amino acids long. The CDR3 loop reads CASSPGAVSTDTQYF. For the CDR3, the DNA is TGTGCCAGTAGTCCCGGAGCGGTTAGCACAGATACGCAGTATTTT.

V usage is TRBV30 and J usage is TRBJ1-6; D gene uncertain. V lost 7 bases, J lost 3 bases, and 7 bases lay in between. The CDR3 is made up of 12 amino acids. Germline assignment: CDR1 GTSNPN and CDR2 SVGIG (reference sequence). The CDR3 is CASADYNSPLHF. The CDR3 DNA follows: TGTGCCTCGGCGGACTATAATTCACCCCTCCACTTT.

This clone has a handful of counts. The gene calls are TRBV7-9 and TRBJ1-2; 7 nucleotides agree with TRBD1. Germline-derived CDR1 and CDR2 are SEHNR and FQNEAQ (reference sequence). This CDR3 contains 15 residues. The V and J ends lost 0 bases and 3 bases, in that order; junction bases with no gene match: 4. This CDR3 is CASSLARQGYYGYTF. The CDR3 DNA sequence: TGTGCCAGCAGCTTAGCGCGACAGGGTTACTATGGCTACACCTTC. Full variable domain (outside the CDR3, taken from reference TRBV7-9 and TRBJ1-2): DTGVSQNPRHKITKRGQNVTFRCDPISEHNRLYWYRQTLGQGPEFLTYFQNEAQLEKSRLLSDRFSAERPKGSFSTLEIQRTEQGDSAMYLCASSLARQGYYGYTFGSGTRLTVV.

V gene TRBV19 combines with J gene TRBJ1-1; D unclear. Per the germline V gene, CDR1 is LNHDA and CDR2 is SQIVND (reference sequence). Trimming removed 4 bases from V and 8 bases from J, with 20 bases in between. This CDR3 spans 15 amino acids. The DNA of the CDR3 is TGTGCCAGTAGTACGTGGAGGGCCTCGGGAGGAGAAGCTTTCTTT. Protein product: CASSTWRASGGEAFF.

V usage is TRBV7-3 and J usage is TRBJ2-3; TRBD2 aligns across 10 bases. Germline CDR1 SGHTA, CDR2 FQGTGA. The CDR3 is 15 amino acids. V lost 5 bases, J lost 4 bases, and 6 bases stayed unmatched. CDR3 bases: TGTGCCAGCAGCGCAAGCGGGGGGGCTTCAGATACGCAGTATTTT. Its protein is CASSASGGASDTQYF.

The J gene is TRBJ1-3, the V gene TRBV9; TRBD1 aligns across 8 bases. The germline V gene encodes CDR1 SGDLS and CDR2 YYNGEE. This CDR3 spans 16 amino acids. Trimming cost V 3 bases and J 0 bases; bases outside gene matches: 5. CDR3 residues: CASSATGANSGNTIYF. The CDR3 DNA follows: TGTGCCAGCAGCGCGACAGGGGCCAACTCTGGAAACACCATATATTTT.

This CDR3 is CASSLTGGPGKQFF. Written as DNA, the CDR3 is TGTGCCAGCAGCTTGACGGGAGGGCCGGGGAAGCAGTTCTTC. V gene TRBV5-6 combines with J gene TRBJ2-1, with 8 bases that match TRBD2. V was pared by 1 base and J by 11 bases, with 8 bases of the junction left unmatched. The germline V gene encodes CDR1 SGHDT and CDR2 YYEEEE. The CDR3 is 14 amino acids.

The chain employs TRBV7-3 and TRBJ2-3, with TRBD2 matching 12 bases. CDR1 and CDR2 (germline): SGHTA, FQGTGA. V gave up 6 bases and J gave up 5 bases; unmatched junction bases: 6. CDR3 length: 15 residues. Here the CDR3 reads CASSLAGGLIDTQYF. The CDR3 bases are TGTGCCAGCAGTCTAGCGGGAGGGCTAATAGATACGCAGTATTTT.

The chain links TRBV19 to TRBJ1-5, with no clear D. The CDR3 loop spans 14 amino acids. V lost 5 bases to trimming and J lost 7 bases, with 15 bases between them. The germline gives CDR1 LNHDA, CDR2 SQIVND (reference sequence). The chain's CDR3 is CASSPRGAGQPQHF. In nucleotides, the CDR3 is TGTGCCAGTAGTCCCCGGGGTGCGGGACAGCCCCAGCATTTT.

This clone was counted many times. The chain uses TRBV12-5 and TRBJ2-2, with D tentatively TRBD2 (6 bases). The CDR3 is made up of 13 amino acids. Germline-derived CDR1 and CDR2 are LGHNT and FRNRAP. V shed 4 bases and J shed 5 bases, with 8 bases lying between them. DNA of the CDR3: TGTGCTAGTGGTTCGAGCGGGACCGGGGAGCTGTTTTTT. Encoded protein: CASGSSGTGELFF.

V usage is TRBV2 and J usage is TRBJ1-5; possible D gene TRBD1, 5 bases. The CDR3 contains 16 residues. Germline-derived CDR1 and CDR2 are SNHLY and FYNNEI. V shed 7 bases and J shed 9 bases, with 25 bases lying between them. Here the CDR3 DNA reads TGTGCCAGCACTACCAGCGCCGGGGGAAACCCTCGGCCCCAGCATTTT. Translation gives CASTTSAGGNPRPQHF.

This clone showed up just a few times. The CDR3 loop is CASSQDLVPGTGGPSGANVLTF. CDR3 bases: TGTGCCAGCAGCCAAGATTTGGTGCCCGGGACAGGGGGCCCCTCTGGGGCCAACGTCCTGACTTTC. V usage is TRBV3-1 (or the pseudogene TRBV3-2) and J usage is TRBJ2-6; 12 nucleotides line up with TRBD1. Per germline, CDR1 LGHDT and CDR2 YNNKEL (reference sequence). This CDR3 comprises 22 residues. V shed 0 bases and J 0 bases; nucleotides not matched to a gene: 12.

The chain recombines TRBV20-1 with TRBJ1-2, with D unresolved. Germline assignment: CDR1 DFQATT and CDR2 SNEGSKA (reference sequence). This CDR3 has 11 residues. Trimming shortened V by 6 bases and J by 4 bases, and 9 bases separated the two germline ends. CDR3: CSAKRVYGYTF. The CDR3 coding sequence is TGCAGTGCCAAGCGAGTCTATGGCTACACCTTC.